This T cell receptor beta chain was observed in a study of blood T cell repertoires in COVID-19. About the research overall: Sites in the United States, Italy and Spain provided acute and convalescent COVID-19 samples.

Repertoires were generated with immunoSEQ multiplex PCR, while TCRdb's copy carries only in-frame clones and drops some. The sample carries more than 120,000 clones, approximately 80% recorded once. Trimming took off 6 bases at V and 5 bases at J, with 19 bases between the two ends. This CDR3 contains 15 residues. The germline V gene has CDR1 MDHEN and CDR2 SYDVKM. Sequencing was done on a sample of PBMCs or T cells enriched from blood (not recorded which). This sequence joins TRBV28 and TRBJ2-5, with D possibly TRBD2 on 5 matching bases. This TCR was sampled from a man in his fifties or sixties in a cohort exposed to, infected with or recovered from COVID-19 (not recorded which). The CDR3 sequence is CASRYLASSPETQYF. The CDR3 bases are TGTGCCAGCAGGTATCTAGCTTCAAGTCCGGAGACCCAGTACTTC.